This is a list of T cell receptor beta chains from one sample in a study of T cell changes during pregnancy in multiple sclerosis. TCRdb's table, derived via immunoSEQ multiplex PCR, lists solely in-frame clones and lacks some. The sample consists of about 50,000 clones, about nine tenths of them appearing once. The source material was CD4+ T cells from peripheral blood mononuclear cells, sampled after pregnancy. These receptors were collected from a female donor in good health, enrolled as a control in a pregnancy study. Both conserved end residues are part of each CDR3. The order of the fields is clone size, D gene, V gene, J gene, CDR3 protein, CDR3 DNA. The D gene is left open where the match is weak. The size of a clone is reported for some rows only, either as once, few or many, or as a class for expanded clones.

abundance: -; d_gene: -; v_gene: TRBV10-3; j_gene: TRBJ2-2; CDR3aa: CAISPQENTGELFF; CDR3nt: TGTGCCATCAGCCCCCAGGAGAACACCGGGGAGCTGTTTTTT
abundance: -; d_gene: -; v_gene: TRBV5-4; j_gene: TRBJ2-5; CDR3aa: CASSLTQGKETQYF; CDR3nt: TGTGCCAGCAGCTTGACCCAGGGGAAAGAGACCCAGTACTTC
abundance: -; d_gene: TRBD2; v_gene: TRBV7-7; j_gene: TRBJ2-3; CDR3aa: CASSLGLAGHTDTQYF; CDR3nt: TGTGCTAGCAGCTTGGGACTAGCGGGCCACACAGATACGCAGTATTTT
abundance: few; d_gene: TRBD2; v_gene: TRBV15; j_gene: TRBJ2-5; CDR3aa: CATSSRGTSVETQYF; CDR3nt: TGTGCCACCAGCAGTCGGGGTACTAGCGTCGAGACCCAGTACTTC
abundance: -; d_gene: -; v_gene: TRBV5-6; j_gene: TRBJ2-3; CDR3aa: CASSATDTQYF; CDR3nt: TGTGCCAGCAGCGCGACAGATACGCAGTATTTT
abundance: -; d_gene: TRBD2; v_gene: TRBV2; j_gene: TRBJ2-1; CDR3aa: CASKIELGGNNEQFF; CDR3nt: TGTGCCAGCAAGATTGAATTGGGGGGGAACAATGAGCAGTTCTTC
abundance: -; d_gene: TRBD1; v_gene: TRBV19; j_gene: TRBJ1-1; CDR3aa: CASSIPRDRTPLNTEAFF; CDR3nt: TGTGCCAGTAGTATTCCTCGGGACAGGACCCCCCTGAACACTGAAGCTTTCTTT
abundance: -; d_gene: TRBD1; v_gene: TRBV6-1; j_gene: TRBJ1-5; CDR3aa: CASSLTGGQPQHF; CDR3nt: TGTGCCAGCAGTCTGACAGGGGGCCAGCCCCAGCATTTT
abundance: -; d_gene: -; v_gene: TRBV6-6; j_gene: TRBJ1-3; CDR3aa: CASKASGNTIYF; CDR3nt: TGTGCCAGCAAAGCGAGTGGAAACACCATATATTTT
abundance: -; d_gene: TRBD1; v_gene: TRBV11-2; j_gene: TRBJ1-4; CDR3aa: CASSSQGVDDGEKLFF; CDR3nt: TGTGCCAGCAGCTCGCAGGGGGTAGACGACGGTGAAAAACTGTTTTTT
abundance: once; d_gene: -; v_gene: TRBV9; j_gene: TRBJ1-1; CDR3aa: CASRPQGSGINTEAFF; CDR3nt: TGTGCCAGCAGACCACAGGGTAGTGGGATCAACACTGAAGCTTTCTTT
abundance: -; d_gene: -; v_gene: TRBV6-6; j_gene: TRBJ2-5; CDR3aa: CASTTRLDETQYF; CDR3nt: TGTGCCAGCACCACACGACTAGATGAGACCCAGTACTTC
abundance: -; d_gene: -; v_gene: TRBV2; j_gene: TRBJ1-1; CDR3aa: CASSEARKAAFF; CDR3nt: TGTGCCAGCAGTGAAGCTCGGAAAGCGGCTTTCTTT
abundance: -; d_gene: -; v_gene: TRBV7-9; j_gene: TRBJ2-7; CDR3aa: CASTTQTLQYF; CDR3nt: TGTGCCAGCACCACCCAAACTCTCCAGTACTTC
abundance: few; d_gene: -; v_gene: TRBV5-6; j_gene: TRBJ1-2; CDR3aa: CASSWPYQGGNYGYTF; CDR3nt: TGTGCCAGCAGCTGGCCTTATCAGGGTGGGAACTATGGCTACACCTTC
abundance: few; d_gene: -; v_gene: TRBV6-4; j_gene: TRBJ1-6; CDR3aa: CASPLDSRWDSPLHF; CDR3nt: TGTGCCAGCCCACTTGACTCCCGATGGGATTCACCCCTCCACTTT
abundance: -; d_gene: -; v_gene: TRBV5-6; j_gene: TRBJ1-2; CDR3aa: CASSLKRQDYGYTF; CDR3nt: TGTGCCAGCAGCTTGAAGCGGCAGGACTATGGCTACACCTTC
abundance: -; d_gene: -; v_gene: TRBV11-2; j_gene: TRBJ1-2; CDR3aa: CASSLDRGNSGGYTF; CDR3nt: TGTGCCAGCAGCTTAGATCGGGGGAACTCTGGTGGCTACACCTTC
abundance: -; d_gene: -; v_gene: TRBV7-9; j_gene: TRBJ1-1; CDR3aa: CASSLFRLGRNTEAFF; CDR3nt: TGTGCCAGCAGCTTATTTCGTTTGGGGAGAAACACTGAAGCTTTCTTT
abundance: few; d_gene: -; v_gene: TRBV6-1; j_gene: TRBJ1-5; CDR3aa: CASSLLTWPQHF; CDR3nt: TGTGCCAGCAGTCTTTTAACTTGGCCCCAGCATTTT
abundance: few; d_gene: TRBD1; v_gene: TRBV29-1; j_gene: TRBJ1-1; CDR3aa: CSVTGGFPNPNTEAFF; CDR3nt: TGCAGCGTGACAGGGGGCTTTCCCAACCCAAACACTGAAGCTTTCTTT
abundance: -; d_gene: -; v_gene: TRBV20-1; j_gene: TRBJ2-5; CDR3aa: CSKGVETQYF; CDR3nt: TGCAGTAAAGGGGTAGAGACCCAGTACTTC
abundance: once; d_gene: TRBD2; v_gene: TRBV7-2; j_gene: TRBJ2-3; CDR3aa: CASSLGLAGDTQYF; CDR3nt: TGTGCCAGCAGCTTAGGTCTAGCGGGAGATACGCAGTATTTT
abundance: -; d_gene: TRBD2; v_gene: TRBV6-1; j_gene: TRBJ2-5; CDR3aa: CASSEDIVAGQETQYF; CDR3nt: TGTGCCAGCAGTGAAGACATAGTAGCGGGCCAAGAGACCCAGTACTTC
abundance: -; d_gene: TRBD1; v_gene: TRBV5-1; j_gene: TRBJ2-5; CDR3aa: CASSLRGQRETQYF; CDR3nt: TGCGCCAGCAGCTTGAGGGGACAGCGGGAGACCCAGTACTTC
abundance: -; d_gene: TRBD1; v_gene: TRBV19; j_gene: TRBJ1-5; CDR3aa: CASRQDRGFNQPQHF; CDR3nt: TGTGCCAGTAGACAAGACAGGGGCTTCAATCAGCCCCAGCATTTT
abundance: -; d_gene: TRBD2; v_gene: TRBV11-2; j_gene: TRBJ2-7; CDR3aa: CASSLLRGDKYYEQYF; CDR3nt: TGTGCCAGCAGCCTACTACGGGGGGATAAATACTACGAGCAGTACTTC
abundance: -; d_gene: TRBD1; v_gene: TRBV28; j_gene: TRBJ2-5; CDR3aa: CASRTGIKETQYF; CDR3nt: TGTGCCAGCAGGACAGGGATCAAAGAGACCCAGTACTTC
abundance: -; d_gene: -; v_gene: TRBV5-1; j_gene: TRBJ1-1; CDR3aa: CASSLANTEAFF; CDR3nt: TGCGCCAGCAGCTTGGCTAACACTGAAGCTTTCTTT
abundance: -; d_gene: -; v_gene: TRBV6-1; j_gene: TRBJ1-1; CDR3aa: CASSEGGGRVVGEAFF; CDR3nt: TGTGCCAGCAGTGAAGGGGGAGGGAGGGTGGTTGGTGAAGCTTTCTTT
abundance: once; d_gene: TRBD1; v_gene: TRBV10-3; j_gene: TRBJ1-6; CDR3aa: CAIHRDSNSPLHF; CDR3nt: TGTGCCATACACCGGGACAGTAATTCACCCCTCCACTTT
abundance: -; d_gene: TRBD1; v_gene: TRBV18; j_gene: TRBJ1-1; CDR3aa: CASSLPRGLGNTEAFF; CDR3nt: TGTGCCAGCTCACTTCCAAGGGGGCTTGGGAACACTGAAGCTTTCTTT
abundance: once; d_gene: -; v_gene: TRBV7-9; j_gene: TRBJ1-2; CDR3aa: CASSLQGPGASGYTF; CDR3nt: TGTGCCAGCAGCTTACAAGGTCCAGGGGCGAGTGGCTACACCTTC
abundance: -; d_gene: -; v_gene: TRBV2; j_gene: TRBJ2-3; CDR3aa: CASKRVNTDTQYF; CDR3nt: TGTGCCAGCAAGAGGGTTAACACAGATACGCAGTATTTT
abundance: -; d_gene: -; v_gene: TRBV6-5; j_gene: TRBJ1-3; CDR3aa: CASSYGGGNTIYF; CDR3nt: TGTGCCAGCAGTTACGGAGGAGGAAACACCATATATTTT
abundance: -; d_gene: -; v_gene: TRBV19; j_gene: TRBJ2-5; CDR3aa: CASSIVEAGQETQYF; CDR3nt: TGTGCCAGTAGTATCGTGGAGGCTGGTCAAGAGACCCAGTACTTC
abundance: -; d_gene: TRBD2; v_gene: TRBV23-1; j_gene: TRBJ2-1; CDR3aa: CASSPLVGTSGGPMNNEQFF; CDR3nt: TGCGCCAGCAGCCCCCTAGTGGGGACTAGCGGGGGGCCCATGAACAATGAGCAGTTCTTC
abundance: -; d_gene: -; v_gene: TRBV27; j_gene: TRBJ2-2; CDR3aa: CASSLAFWAPGELFF; CDR3nt: TGTGCCAGCAGCCTAGCCTTCTGGGCTCCCGGGGAGCTGTTTTTT
abundance: -; d_gene: -; v_gene: TRBV5-1; j_gene: TRBJ2-3; CDR3aa: CASRERITDTQYF; CDR3nt: TGCGCCAGCAGGGAGCGGATTACAGATACGCAGTATTTT
abundance: -; d_gene: -; v_gene: TRBV29-1; j_gene: TRBJ2-3; CDR3aa: CSVDRGRDTQYF; CDR3nt: TGCAGCGTTGACAGGGGGAGGGATACGCAGTATTTT
abundance: -; d_gene: -; v_gene: TRBV7-8; j_gene: TRBJ2-5; CDR3aa: CASSLAPMYQETQYF; CDR3nt: TGTGCCAGCAGCTTAGCGCCTATGTACCAAGAGACCCAGTACTTC
abundance: -; d_gene: TRBD2; v_gene: TRBV14; j_gene: TRBJ2-7; CDR3aa: CASSPLAGASYEQYF; CDR3nt: TGTGCCAGCAGCCCCTTAGCGGGAGCGTCCTACGAGCAGTACTTC
abundance: -; d_gene: TRBD2; v_gene: TRBV7-2; j_gene: TRBJ2-1; CDR3aa: CASSLDSSGRSNEQFF; CDR3nt: TGTGCCAGCAGCTTAGATTCTAGCGGGAGATCTAATGAGCAGTTCTTC
abundance: -; d_gene: -; v_gene: TRBV19; j_gene: TRBJ2-2; CDR3aa: CASKRAVMNTGELFF; CDR3nt: TGTGCCAGTAAGAGGGCCGTTATGAACACCGGGGAGCTGTTTTTT
abundance: -; d_gene: TRBD2; v_gene: TRBV19; j_gene: TRBJ2-7; CDR3aa: CASSPGTSGGSRYF; CDR3nt: TGTGCCAGTAGTCCCGGGACTAGCGGGGGGTCTAGATACTTC
abundance: -; d_gene: TRBD2; v_gene: TRBV30; j_gene: TRBJ2-5; CDR3aa: CAWSPGLGVGTQYF; CDR3nt: TGTGCCTGGAGTCCGGGACTAGGGGTCGGGACCCAGTACTTC